Listed below are T cell receptor beta chains from one sample, sequenced in a study of CD8+CD57+ T cells in acquired aplastic anemia. A single record per CDR3 protein comes from TCRdb applying MiXCR to the reads. The sample consists of approximately 150,000 distinct CDR3 sequences, roughly 48% of them appearing once. Sequencing was carried out using sorted CD4+, CD8+, or CD8+CD57+ T cells (not recorded which) from PBMCs. Receptors were obtained from a human donor with aplastic anemia. The CDR3 runs from the conserved cysteine through the conserved F or W. A D gene is named only where the DNA matches it firmly. Part of the rows lack a size; the others show once, few, many or a class for expanded clones.

TRBV20-1	many	.	TRBJ1-1	TGCAGTGCTAGAAGCCAGGCGGGGGTTAGCACTGAAGCTTTCTTT	CSARSQAGVSTEAFF
TRBV6-1	few	.	TRBJ1-1	TGTGCCAGCATCCTCGCGGGGGGAGGTACTGAAGCTTTCTTT	CASILAGGGTEAFF
TRBV24-1	.	.	TRBJ2-5	TGTGCCACCAGTGAAGGGGGGCGCCCAGGGGAGACCCAGTACTTC	CATSEGGRPGETQYF
TRBV7-2	.	.	TRBJ1-6	TGTGCCAGCAGCTTTCTGGTCGGCTCACCCCTCCACTTT	CASSFLVGSPLHF
TRBV12-3/TRBV12-4	.	TRBD1	TRBJ1-2	TGTGCCAGCAGTTTACGACAGGGAAGATATGGCTACACCTTC	CASSLRQGRYGYTF
TRBV10-3	.	.	TRBJ2-7	TGTGCCATCAGAGCTCACATGGGGCACGTGCAGTACTTC	CAIRAHMGHVQYF
TRBV7-2	.	.	TRBJ1-6	TGTGCCAGCAGTTATAAGGCAGCGGAGCCCCTCCACTTT	CASSYKAAEPLHF
TRBV25-1	.	TRBD1	TRBJ1-2	TGTGCCAGCAGCGATATCGACAGGGAACATGGCTACACCTTC	CASSDIDREHGYTF
TRBV10-3	few	TRBD1	TRBJ1-2	TGTGCCATCAGTGAAACCAGCCAACAGGGGTACTATGGCTACACCTTC	CAISETSQQGYYGYTF
TRBV10-3	.	.	TRBJ2-1	TGTGCCATCAGTGGCTGGGCTAGTTACAATGAGCAGTTCTTC	CAISGWASYNEQFF
TRBV20-1	.	TRBD2	TRBJ2-7	TGCAGTGCTAAATCGCTAGCGGCGGGGAGTAGCTCCTACGAGCAGTACTTC	CSAKSLAAGSSSYEQYF
TRBV2	many	TRBD2	TRBJ2-1	TGTGCCAGCAGCGAAACTAGCGGGGCTCTGAGGGAGCAGTTCTTC	CASSETSGALREQFF
TRBV24-1	many	.	TRBJ2-1	TGTGCCACCAGTGATTTGGGCGGGGACTCCTACAATGAGCAGTTCTTC	CATSDLGGDSYNEQFF
TRBV19	.	.	TRBJ1-1	TGTGCCAGTAGTATAGAGTGGGGACGGGACACTGAAGCTTTCTTT	CASSIEWGRDTEAFF